The next 24 T cell receptor beta chains were all read from a single sample in a study of CD8+ T cells in alopecia areata (dated by TCRdb to the late 2010s). The library was obtained by the immunoSEQ multiplex PCR assay. RNA was extracted from all samples and reverse transcribed into cDNA, which served as template for TCR sequencing. TCRdb's version of the immuneACCESS table is confined to in-frame rearrangements and falls short of the full clone set. An unresolved V gene accounts for under half of the shortfall where checked; the remainder is of unknown origin. A total of 95,000 to 120,000 clones appear in this sample, 45% to 60% of them only once. Roughly 25% of the sample belongs to the ten largest clones. Sequencing was performed on NKG2D-low CD8+ T cells sorted from blood. Read against the paper, the sample's cell subset or site label means: sorted CD8+ NKG2D-low blood T cells. Every receptor here comes from a human donor with alopecia areata.

The chain is built from TRBV27 and TRBJ1-1; D is possibly TRBD1 (6 bases). Germline values: CDR1 MNHEY, CDR2 SMNVEV (reference sequence). There are 13 residues in the CDR3. V was pared by 6 bases and J by 1 base, with 9 bases between. CDR3 nucleotide sequence: TGTGCCAGCAGCAGGGGTACGAACACTGAAGCTTTCTTT. Its protein is CASSRGTNTEAFF.

This clone was detected a few times. The rearrangement uses TRBV27 and TRBJ2-1, with TRBD2 identical over 12 bases. The CDR3 runs 17 residues. Germline loops: CDR1 MNHEY, CDR2 SMNVEV (reference sequence). V gave up 0 bases and J gave up 6 bases; unmatched junction bases: 6. DNA of the CDR3: TGTGCCAGCAGTTTATCTCTCGGACTAGCGGGATTCAATGAGCAGTTCTTC. It specifies CASSLSLGLAGFNEQFF.

The chain recombines TRBV7-8 with TRBJ2-2; 7 bases are shared with TRBD1. The CDR3 has 15 amino acids. Germline values: CDR1 SGHVS, CDR2 FQNEAQ. V lost 4 bases, J lost 5 bases, and 7 bases stayed unmatched. The CDR3: CASSYRGSGTGELFF. The CDR3, as DNA: TGTGCCAGCAGCTACAGGGGCTCAGGAACCGGGGAGCTGTTTTTT.

The V call is TRBV7-8, the J call TRBJ2-4; 11 bases are shared with TRBD1. The CDR3 runs 13 residues. Germline CDR1 and CDR2: SGHVS and FQNEAQ. The V gene end was trimmed by 1 base and the J gene end by 12 bases; junction bases not matched to a gene: 2. The CDR3 loop reads CASSLVGTGGQYF. CDR3 DNA: TGTGCCAGCAGCTTAGTTGGGACAGGGGGTCAGTACTTC.

The chain joins TRBV5-6 to TRBJ2-7; D tentatively reads TRBD1 or TRBD2 (5 bases each). Germline loops: CDR1 SGHDT, CDR2 YYEEEE. V lost 0 bases to trimming and J lost 3 bases, with 10 bases between them. There are 14 residues in the CDR3. CDR3 bases: TGTGCCAGCAGCTTGGGGGGGACGGTCTACGAGCAGTACTTC. Amino acids: CASSLGGTVYEQYF.

The chain uses TRBV29-1 and TRBJ2-7; D not certain. Trimming pared 6 bases from V and 3 bases from J, leaving 18 bases between. The CDR3 consists of 14 residues. Germline V CDR1 and CDR2: SQVTM, ANQGSEA. The DNA for the CDR3 is TGCAGCGTCGTGACACCGGGCCATGACTACGAGCAGTACTTC. Protein sequence: CSVVTPGHDYEQYF.

The chain carries TRBV7-9 and TRBJ1-2; D is undetermined. The CDR3 sequence is 12 residues long. Deletions cut 4 bases from V and 7 bases from J, with 10 bases between. The germline gives CDR1 SEHNR, CDR2 FQNEAQ (reference sequence). The CDR3 protein is CASSSIGSGYTF. Here the CDR3 DNA reads TGTGCCAGCAGCTCGATCGGCTCTGGCTACACCTTC.

The genes are TRBV14 and TRBJ2-2, with a possible D match to TRBD2 (6 bases). The CDR3 runs 19 residues. V lost 0 bases and J lost 0, with 17 bases in between. The germline CDR1 and CDR2 sequences are SGHDN and FVKESK. The CDR3: CASSQDTAGYPPNTGELFF. The CDR3 DNA sequence: TGTGCCAGCAGCCAAGATACTGCGGGATACCCCCCGAACACCGGGGAGCTGTTTTTT.

This clone was observed a handful of times. The chain employs TRBV28 and TRBJ2-2; the D gene could be TRBD1 or TRBD2 (5 bases each). The CDR3 runs 13 residues. With 3 bases removed from V and 7 bases from J, the gap between germline ends came to 9 bases. CDR1 is MDHEN, CDR2 SYDVKM, per germline. CDR3 residues: CASSLTEGGELFF. Here the CDR3 DNA reads TGTGCCAGCAGTTTGACAGAGGGCGGGGAGCTGTTTTTT.

The genes are TRBV7-2 and TRBJ2-5; no firm D call. The V end was cut by 2 bases, the J end by 5 bases, with 6 bases between. This CDR3 region has 12 residues. CDR1 SGHTA and CDR2 FQGNSA come from the germline V gene. The CDR3, as DNA: TGTGCCAGCAGCTTAATTTGGGAGACCCAGTACTTC. Protein product: CASSLIWETQYF.

V gene TRBV30 combines with J gene TRBJ2-5, with unresolved D. The CDR3 is 10 amino acids. Germline V lookup: CDR1 GTSNPN, CDR2 SVGIG (reference sequence). V was pared by 5 bases and J by 5 bases, with 6 bases between. CDR3 nucleotide sequence: TGTGCCTGGGAACAGGAGACCCAGTACTTC. This codes for CAWEQETQYF.

The V call is TRBV27, the J call TRBJ2-1; the D is unclear. The CDR3 is 15 residues long. From germline, CDR1 is MNHEY and CDR2 SMNVEV (reference sequence). V was trimmed by 8 bases and J by 9 bases, leaving 23 bases between them. Here the CDR3 reads CASGFITLNLIEQFF. CDR3 sequence (DNA): TGTGCCAGCGGATTTATAACCTTAAACCTAATTGAGCAGTTCTTC.

This rearrangement joins TRBV7-8 to TRBJ2-1; 8 nucleotides line up with TRBD2. There are 15 residues in the CDR3. Germline CDR1 is SGHVS and CDR2 is FQNEAQ. Trimming took 5 bases from V and 4 from J; bases not matched to a gene: 7. The CDR3 protein is CASSPREGPYNEQFF. In DNA, the CDR3 is TGTGCCAGCAGCCCACGGGAGGGCCCTTACAATGAGCAGTTCTTC.

This clone showed up just a few times. The chain combines TRBV19 with TRBJ2-7, with TRBD2 identical over 12 bases. The CDR3 contains 14 residues. Losses at the gene ends were 8 bases for V and 0 bases for J; bases not matched to a gene: 2. CDR1 is LNHDA and CDR2 is SQIVND in the germline V gene (reference sequence). The CDR3 DNA reads TGTGCCAGTGCGACTAGCGGGGGCTCCTACGAGCAGTACTTC. It is translated as CASATSGGSYEQYF.

This chain uses TRBV27 with TRBJ2-7; D is ambiguous. Looked up from germline, CDR1 is MNHEY and CDR2 is SMNVEV (reference sequence). V dropped 7 bases and J dropped 2 bases, with 21 bases sitting between them. This CDR3 region has 16 residues. The CDR3 loop reads CASIGTDSLGTYEQYF. The CDR3 nucleotides are TGTGCCAGCATAGGTACTGATTCGCTGGGAACCTACGAGCAGTACTTC.

The chain has TRBV27 and TRBJ1-5, with D maybe TRBD1 (5 bases). CDR3 length equals 15 residues. Trimming shortened V by 2 bases and J by 2 bases, and 10 bases separated the two germline ends. The V gene's germline CDR1 is MNHEY and CDR2 SMNVEV (reference sequence). The CDR3 here is CASSLRVGGNQPQHF. The CDR3 DNA is TGTGCCAGCAGTTTAAGGGTGGGGGGCAATCAGCCCCAGCATTTT.

The V and J genes are TRBV4-1 and TRBJ2-7, with D perhaps TRBD2 (6 bases). Trimming cost V 1 base and J 3 bases, with 13 bases left between them. The CDR3 spans 15 residues. The germline gives CDR1 MGHRA, CDR2 YSYEKL. The CDR3 bases are TGCGCCAGCAGCCAAGTGAACGGGAGAGGCTACGAGCAGTACTTC. Its translation: CASSQVNGRGYEQYF.

The genes are TRBV5-1 and TRBJ2-7; 10 bases map to TRBD2. Per the germline V gene, CDR1 is SGHRS and CDR2 is YFSETQ. The CDR3 has 16 amino acids. Losses at the gene ends were 2 bases for V and 2 bases for J; bases not matched to a gene: 7. Written as DNA, the CDR3 is TGCGCCAGCAGCTTCGGGGAACTAGCGGGGACCTACGAGCAGTACTTC. It codes for CASSFGELAGTYEQYF.

This clone was observed many times. The chain joins TRBV5-4 to TRBJ2-1; D remains unclear. CDR3 length: 15 amino acids. Between the trimmed V and J ends, which lost 0 bases and 2 bases, there was a span of 9 bases. The germline V gene has CDR1 SGHNT and CDR2 YYREEE (reference sequence). This chain's CDR3 is CASSLVAQTYNEQFF. DNA for the CDR3: TGTGCCAGCAGCTTGGTAGCTCAGACCTACAATGAGCAGTTCTTC.

In this sample, this clone turned up a few times. V and J are TRBV29-1 and TRBJ2-1; tentatively, D is TRBD1 (6 bases). This CDR3 spans 13 amino acids. The germline gives CDR1 SQVTM, CDR2 ANQGSEA. V lost 6 bases and J 9 bases, leaving 18 bases between the germline ends. DNA of the CDR3: TGCAGCGTAGAAAAAGGACAGTCTTTTGAGCAGTTCTTC. It encodes CSVEKGQSFEQFF.

This clone came up a few times. This sequence joins TRBV30 and TRBJ2-1; D gene ambiguous. This CDR3 contains 13 residues. Germline CDR1 GTSNPN, CDR2 SVGIG (reference sequence). Trimming pared 3 bases from V and 0 bases from J, leaving 6 bases between. CDR3 sequence (DNA): TGTGCCTGGAGCGGGTTCTCCTACAATGAGCAGTTCTTC. Translating it yields CAWSGFSYNEQFF.

This clone was counted many times. The chain combines TRBV13 with TRBJ1-1; D ambiguous. This CDR3 is 16 amino acids long. V was trimmed by 5 bases and J by 3 bases, leaving 19 bases between them. Germline CDR1 reads PRHDT; CDR2 reads FYEKMQ (reference sequence). CDR3 coding DNA: TGTGCCAGCAGCCTAAATCCCGGTGCAGACGACACTGAAGCTTTCTTT. Amino acids: CASSLNPGADDTEAFF. The full variable domain, rest sourced from reference TRBV13 and TRBJ1-1, is AAGVIQSPRHLIKEKRETATLKCYPIPRHDTVYWYQQGPGQDPQFLISFYEKMQSDKGSIPDRFSAQQFSDYHSELNMSSLELGDSALYFCASSLNPGADDTEAFFGQGTRLTVV.

This sequence joins TRBV7-8 and TRBJ2-5, with D hard to call. Germline CDR1 is SGHVS and CDR2 is FQNEAQ. Trimming pared 3 bases from V and 1 base from J, leaving 3 bases between. CDR3 length: 12 residues. CDR3 nucleotides: TGTGCCAGCAGCTTGGCCCAAGAGACCCAGTACTTC. It translates to CASSLAQETQYF.

The chain employs TRBV7-9 and TRBJ1-1; no definite D call. The CDR3 covers 11 residues. V was shortened by 1 base and J by 11 bases, with 8 bases between the two germline ends. Looked up from germline, CDR1 is SEHNR and CDR2 is FQNEAQ (reference sequence). CDR3 coding DNA: TGTGCCAGCAGCTTAGAGCGGCCGGCTTTCTTT. Translated: CASSLERPAFF.